Sequencing of this T cell receptor beta chain was carried out in a study of human T cells and chemical hapten exposure. Study overall: Application of 0.01% DPC to the upper back was done by patch test, with a reading at 6 days.

Attachment of unique molecular identifiers to individual cDNA molecules was performed in the library. Using its own MiXCR run on the RACE reads, TCRdb lists one record per CDR3 protein. The data hold more than 85,000 distinct CDR3 sequences, with about a tenth observed a single time. Ten or more counts support this clonotype. This CDR3 contains 13 residues. Trimming took 2 bases from V and 7 from J, leaving 9 bases between them. Germline V gene lookup returns CDR1 MNHEY and CDR2 SMNVEV (reference sequence). Time point defined: patch test 2, 6 weeks after DPC sensitization. Treatment in this sample: therapeutic diphenylcyclopropenone sensitization with weekly scalp DPC.

The source of this sequence is a middle-aged woman with alopecia areata. Some clones in this sample may be carry-over from other donors' samples. The material sequenced was whole blood, taken in connection with sensitization to the hapten diphenylcyclopropenone (DPC). The V gene is TRBV27, the J gene TRBJ1-5, with D tentatively TRBD1 (5 bases). CDR3 nucleotides: TGTGCCAGCAGTTTAGACAGAAGCCAGCCCCAGCATTTT. Residues: CASSLDRSQPQHF.